This passage covers 15 T cell receptor beta chains from one sample sequenced in a study of CXCR3-negative and CXCR3-positive naive CD8 T cells. Through 5' RACE with UMI labels, the TRB cDNA libraries were prepared. TCRdb processed the 5' RACE reads again and assigns one entry to each CDR3 protein, with no DNA. The sample totals some 9,100 distinct CDR3 sequences. The sequencing input was naive CXCR3- CD8+ T cells from blood. Noted subset: CD45RO-CCR7+CD27+CD95- naive CD8+ T cells lacking CXCR3 (TNR3-). These receptors all come from a human donor in good health. Some clones in this sample may be carry-over from other donors' samples.

V usage is TRBV7-9 and J usage is TRBJ2-7; without DNA, the TCRdb call of TRBD1 cannot be checked. This CDR3 region has 16 residues. Per germline, CDR1 SEHNR and CDR2 FQNEAQ (reference sequence). Here the CDR3 reads CASSPPGGGSAYEQYF.

The rearrangement joins TRBV7-3 to TRBJ2-1; TCRdb indicates TRBD2, and absent DNA this call remains unverified. CDR1 and CDR2 from the germline V gene are SGHTA and FQGTGA. CDR3 length: 15 amino acids. The CDR3 region is CASSPYPSGSGEQFF.

The chain uses TRBV20-1 and TRBJ2-1; TCRdb outputs TRBD2, but without DNA this stays unchecked. The CDR3 contains 16 residues. Germline CDR1 reads DFQATT; CDR2 reads SNEGSKA (reference sequence). The CDR3 reads CSARDSRRGSYNEQFF.

V usage is TRBV7-2 and J usage is TRBJ1-5; TCRdb names TRBD1, which stays unverified in the absence of DNA. The CDR3 is 13 amino acids. Germline V gives CDR1 SGHTA, CDR2 FQGNSA. The CDR3 region is CASSAGGFQPQHF.

The chain has TRBV5-1 and TRBJ2-1; with no DNA, the TCRdb D assignment of TRBD2 cannot be verified. Germline loops: CDR1 SGHRS, CDR2 YFSETQ. The CDR3 runs to 16 residues. CDR3 protein: CASSTTSGSSYNEQFF.

This clonotype ranks as medium-sized in terms of frequency. The chain employs TRBV20-1 and TRBJ2-2; TCRdb returns TRBD2, unconfirmable since there is no DNA. CDR1 is DFQATT, CDR2 SNEGSKA, per germline (reference sequence). This CDR3 is built from 13 residues. CDR3 loop: CSARDGLTGELFF.

The chain has TRBV12-3 or TRBV12-4 and TRBJ2-1; TCRdb returns TRBD1, unconfirmable since there is no DNA. CDR3 length: 12 amino acids. The CDR3 protein is CASSLGGYEQFF.

This sequence joins TRBV29-1 and TRBJ2-2. CDR3 length: 11 amino acids. Per the germline V gene, CDR1 is SQVTM and CDR2 is ANQGSEA. The CDR3 spells CSVVLAGELFF.

The chain links TRBV18 to TRBJ2-3; lacking DNA, the TRBD1 call made by TCRdb goes unchecked. The CDR3 consists of 16 residues. CDR1 KGHSH and CDR2 LQKENI come from the germline V gene. CDR3: CASSLRTGDPTDTQYF.

This clonotype is called medium-sized based on its frequency. V usage is TRBV27 and J usage is TRBJ2-7; TCRdb proposes TRBD2, but this gene call is untestable without DNA. Germline lookup yields CDR1 MNHEY and CDR2 SMNVEV (reference sequence). The CDR3 is 15 amino acids. The CDR3: CASSLSTSGSSEQYF.

By frequency, this clonotype registers medium-sized. This rearrangement joins TRBV4-3 to TRBJ1-5. Germline V CDR1 and CDR2: LGHNA, YSLEER. The CDR3 loop spans 13 amino acids. The CDR3 is CASSQYENQPQHF.

The gene calls are TRBV4-1 and TRBJ2-7; without DNA, the TCRdb call of TRBD1 cannot be checked. This CDR3 spans 13 amino acids. In germline, CDR1 is MGHRA, CDR2 YSYEKL. The CDR3 protein is CASSHEQGYEQYF.

This chain links TRBV4-2 with TRBJ2-1. Per the germline V gene, CDR1 is LGHNA and CDR2 is YNFKEQ. The CDR3 is 15 residues long. The CDR3: CASSSVSSSYNEQFF.

According to its frequency, this clonotype is medium-sized. This chain joins TRBV11-2 and TRBJ2-1; absent DNA, TCRdb's TRBD2 call cannot be checked. The length of the CDR3 is 15 residues. Germline CDR1 SGHAT, CDR2 FQNNGV. The CDR3: CASSPPGLAFNEQFF.

In terms of frequency, this clonotype is medium-sized (0.01 to 0.1%). This chain links TRBV29-1 with TRBJ1-2. The V gene's germline CDR1 is SQVTM and CDR2 ANQGSEA. CDR3 size: 13 residues. CDR3 in amino acids: CSVERVGRNGYTF. Combining the CDR3 with reference TRBV29-1 and TRBJ1-2 gives the whole variable domain SAVISQKPSRDICQRGTSLTIQCQVDSQVTMMFWYRQQPGQSLTLIATANQGSEATYESGFVIDKFPISRPNLTFSTLTVSNMSPEDSSIYLCSVERVGRNGYTFGSGTRLTVV.